The 13 T cell receptor beta chains listed next were all sequenced from one sample in a study of T cell changes during pregnancy in multiple sclerosis. Method: immunoSEQ multiplex PCR; TCRdb's copy keeps in-frame clones and lacks some. The repertoire holds around 60,000 clones, with roughly 89% as singletons. The sequencing used CD4+ T cells from peripheral blood mononuclear cells, collected after pregnancy. The receptor set was obtained from a female donor in good health, enrolled as a control in a pregnancy study.

This clone was counted a single time. The rearrangement joins TRBV7-2 to TRBJ1-1, with D hard to call. CDR1 SGHTA and CDR2 FQGNSA come from the germline V gene. The CDR3 runs to 14 residues. Deletions cut 5 bases from V and 1 base from J, with 11 bases between. In DNA form, the CDR3 reads TGTGCCAGCAGCCCCCGGGGAGGGAACACTGAAGCTTTCTTT. This codes for CASSPRGGNTEAFF.

The CDR3 region has the DNA TGTGCCATCAGCCCCACCCAGGCAGGGGGCACAGAGACCCAGTACTTC. Translating gives CAISPTQAGGTETQYF. The rearrangement uses TRBV10-3 and TRBJ2-5; TRBD1 matches at 8 bases. V lost 6 bases, J lost 4 bases, and 13 bases stayed unmatched. The germline gives CDR1 ENHRY, CDR2 SYGVKD. The CDR3 extends over 16 amino acids.

The CDR3 here is CASRRDFYNSPLHF. DNA of the CDR3: TGTGCCAGCAGGCGGGACTTCTATAATTCACCCCTCCACTTT. The rearrangement uses TRBV2 and TRBJ1-6; weak D call: TRBD1 (5 bases). This CDR3 comprises 14 residues. CDR1 is SNHLY, CDR2 FYNNEI, per germline. Between the trimmed V and J ends, which lost 6 bases and 3 bases, there was a span of 9 bases.

The chain uses TRBV29-1 and TRBJ2-5; 8 bases fit TRBD2. The CDR3 covers 12 residues. Germline CDR1 is SQVTM and CDR2 is ANQGSEA. The J segment lost 5 bases and the V segment lost 4 bases, leaving 3 bases of the junction unmatched. The CDR3 DNA sequence: TGCAGCGTTGCAGGGACTAGGGAGACCCAGTACTTC. This encodes CSVAGTRETQYF.

The gene calls are TRBV9 and TRBJ2-5; 9 bases are shared with TRBD1. Trimming at V came to 3 bases and at J to 5 bases, leaving 11 bases not matched to a gene. The CDR3 sequence is 16 residues long. Germline CDR1 SGDLS, CDR2 YYNGEE. The CDR3 is CASSEGQGGGKETQYF. The CDR3 nucleotides are TGTGCCAGCAGCGAGGGACAGGGAGGTGGTAAGGAGACCCAGTACTTC.

CDR3 residues: CASSPAPRGQGAYEQYF. As DNA, the CDR3 is TGTGCCAGCTCACCAGCACCGAGGGGACAGGGGGCGTACGAGCAGTACTTC. The gene calls are TRBV18 and TRBJ2-7; TRBD1 aligns across 12 bases. Germline lookup yields CDR1 KGHSH and CDR2 LQKENI. The J segment lost 4 bases and the V segment lost 2 bases, leaving 9 bases of the junction unmatched. The CDR3 runs 17 residues.

This chain connects TRBV6-6 to TRBJ1-1; possibly TRBD1 for D (6 bases). The CDR3 length is 14 residues. Germline values: CDR1 MNHNY, CDR2 SVGAGI (reference sequence). The V gene lost 5 bases and the J gene lost 4 bases, with 14 bases spanning the gap. CDR3 in DNA: TGTGCCAGCAGTAACAGGGTGGGTGGCACTGAAGCTTTCTTT. It specifies CASSNRVGGTEAFF.

This clone was seen a single time. The chain is built from TRBV6-6 and TRBJ1-6; possible D gene TRBD1, 6 bases. The V gene's germline CDR1 is MNHNY and CDR2 SVGAGI (reference sequence). The V and J ends lost 7 bases and 8 bases respectively, with 15 bases between them. The CDR3 runs 14 residues. In DNA form, the CDR3 reads TGTGCCAGCATCAAGGTGGCAGGGGATTCACCCCTCCACTTT. Protein product: CASIKVAGDSPLHF.

The rearrangement links TRBV7-9 to TRBJ1-1; D is perhaps TRBD1 (5 bases). Germline V CDR1 and CDR2: SEHNR, FQNEAQ (reference sequence). V shed 3 bases and J shed 1 base, with 9 bases lying between them. The CDR3 is made up of 14 amino acids. The DNA for the CDR3 is TGTGCCAGCAGCTTGGAACAGGAGAACACTGAAGCTTTCTTT. This translates into CASSLEQENTEAFF.

J is TRBJ1-2 and V is TRBV19; 10 bases align to TRBD1. CDR1 is LNHDA, CDR2 SQIVND, per germline (reference sequence). V trimming: 5 bases; J trimming: 7 bases; junction bases outside the gene matches: 4. This CDR3 comprises 13 residues. The CDR3 nucleotides read TGTGCCAGTAGTCACGACAGGGGGCTTGGCTACACCTTC. Amino acid sequence: CASSHDRGLGYTF.

The chain couples TRBV5-1 to TRBJ1-1; possible D gene TRBD1, 5 bases. Germline CDR1 SGHRS, CDR2 YFSETQ. The CDR3 is 15 amino acids. The V and J ends lost 0 bases and 1 base respectively, with 10 bases between them. The CDR3: CASSLDARANTEAFF. DNA for the CDR3: TGCGCCAGCAGCTTGGACGCCAGGGCGAACACTGAAGCTTTCTTT. The variable domain in full, with the rest retrieved from reference TRBV5-1 and TRBJ1-1, is KAGVTQTPRYLIKTRGQQVTLSCSPISGHRSVSWYQQTPGQGLQFLFEYFSETQRNKGNFPGRFSGRQFSNSRSEMNVSTLELGDSALYLCASSLDARANTEAFFGQGTRLTVV.

The chain links TRBV4-1 to TRBJ1-4; tentative D call: TRBD1 (5 bases). Germline V gene sequence: CDR1 MGHRA, CDR2 YSYEKL. V lost 4 bases and J lost 1, with 13 bases in between. The CDR3 has 16 residues. CDR3 nucleotides: TGCGCCAGCAGCCGCGATGTGGGGGGAACTAATGAAAAACTGTTTTTT. This sequence encodes CASSRDVGGTNEKLFF.

This rearrangement joins TRBV5-1 to TRBJ2-3; D not certain. V was trimmed by 0 bases and J by 8 bases, leaving 7 bases between them. Germline loops: CDR1 SGHRS, CDR2 YFSETQ. The CDR3 is made up of 12 amino acids. CDR3 nucleotide sequence: TGCGCCAGCAGCTTGGTGTCCGGTACGCAGTATTTT. It yields the protein CASSLVSGTQYF. The entire variable domain, with the rest obtained from reference TRBV5-1 and TRBJ2-3, is as follows: KAGVTQTPRYLIKTRGQQVTLSCSPISGHRSVSWYQQTPGQGLQFLFEYFSETQRNKGNFPGRFSGRQFSNSRSEMNVSTLELGDSALYLCASSLVSGTQYFGPGTRLTVL.